What follows are 25 T cell receptor beta chains derived from one specimen sequenced in a study of blood T cell repertoires in COVID-19. The assay was immunoSEQ multiplex PCR, and TCRdb's table has in-frame clones only and misses some. The repertoire holds roughly 140,000 clones, roughly 81% seen once, with approximately 8.4% in the top ten. Sequencing was performed on peripheral blood. The source is a human donor with acute or convalescent COVID-19. The donor label of this sample is uncertain.

The chain couples TRBV7-9 to TRBJ1-1; D remains unclear. The CDR3 runs to 17 residues. CDR1 is SEHNR and CDR2 is FQNEAQ in the germline V gene (reference sequence). V gave up 5 bases and J gave up 0 bases, with 19 bases separating them. CDR3 in DNA: TGTGCCAGCAGCCAACTTCGGGCAGCGGTATTGAACACTGAAGCTTTCTTT. As protein: CASSQLRAAVLNTEAFF.

V usage is TRBV10-1 and J usage is TRBJ1-1, with D possibly TRBD1 on 5 matching bases. The ends were cut back, 3 bases at V and 4 bases at J, with 12 bases in the middle. CDR3 length: 14 residues. Germline assignment: CDR1 WNHNN and CDR2 SYGVQD (reference sequence). The CDR3: CASSDIEDTTEAFF. The CDR3 DNA is TGCGCCAGCAGTGATATAGAGGACACCACTGAAGCTTTCTTT.

A remark on this clone: A junction end diverges from the germline sequence, so it may reflect a read error. This rearrangement joins TRBV7-7 to TRBJ2-7; a weak D match, TRBD2 (5 bases). This CDR3 region has 13 residues. Per germline, CDR1 SSHAT and CDR2 FNYEAQ (reference sequence). Here the CDR3 DNA reads TGTGCTAGCAGCTTAAATCCTCGGGGCGAGCAGTACTTC. It yields the protein CASSLNPRGEQYF.

This clone was seen just once. The V and J genes are TRBV27 and TRBJ1-2, with unresolved D. CDR3 length equals 11 residues. V lost 11 bases, J lost 4 bases, and 11 bases lay in between. In germline, CDR1 is MNHEY, CDR2 SMNVEV (reference sequence). CDR3 region: CASGGAYGYTF. The CDR3 bases are TGTGCCTCGGGAGGTGCCTATGGCTACACCTTC.

CDR3 sequence: CASSFPRGIEPYEQYF. The DNA of the CDR3 is TGTGCCAGCAGCTTCCCCCGAGGGATAGAACCCTACGAGCAGTACTTC. The chain links TRBV11-2 to TRBJ2-7, with D possibly being TRBD2 (5 bases). This CDR3 spans 16 amino acids. V was pared by 3 bases and J by 2 bases, with 17 bases between. CDR1 and CDR2 (germline): SGHAT, FQNNGV.

The rearrangement links TRBV5-1 to TRBJ1-2, with TRBD1 matching over 11 bases. Unmatched junction bases numbered 5, after V lost 2 bases and J lost 8 bases. Germline CDR1 reads SGHRS; CDR2 reads YFSETQ. The CDR3 length is 14 residues. CDR3 loop: CASSLGTGGRGYTF. In DNA form, the CDR3 reads TGCGCCAGCAGCTTAGGGACAGGGGGAAGGGGCTACACCTTC. The complete variable domain, with remaining parts taken from reference TRBV5-1 and TRBJ1-2, reads KAGVTQTPRYLIKTRGQQVTLSCSPISGHRSVSWYQQTPGQGLQFLFEYFSETQRNKGNFPGRFSGRQFSNSRSEMNVSTLELGDSALYLCASSLGTGGRGYTFGSGTRLTVV.

J is TRBJ1-2 and V is TRBV27; 7 positions match TRBD1. The CDR3 spans 15 residues. Germline V gives CDR1 MNHEY, CDR2 SMNVEV (reference sequence). The J segment lost 8 bases and the V segment lost 6 bases, leaving 15 bases of the junction unmatched. The CDR3 loop is CASRPLGGTSGGYTF. The DNA of the CDR3 is TGTGCCAGCAGACCCCTAGGGGGCACTAGCGGAGGCTACACCTTC.

The CDR3 region has the DNA TGTGCCAGCAGCCCCCCCGGGGACTATGGCTACACCTTC. Its translation is CASSPPGDYGYTF. This rearrangement joins TRBV5-6 to TRBJ1-2; D gene unclear. V was pared by 4 bases and J by 3 bases, with 10 bases between. In germline, CDR1 is SGHDT, CDR2 YYEEEE. This CDR3 has 13 amino acids.

The chain carries TRBV6-6 and TRBJ2-1, with no clear D. The V gene's germline CDR1 is MNHNY and CDR2 SVGAGI (reference sequence). CDR3 length: 12 amino acids. The V gene lost 2 bases and the J gene lost 6 bases, with 5 bases spanning the gap. DNA for the CDR3: TGTGCCAGCAGTTACAAGCTCAATGAGCAGTTCTTC. This sequence encodes CASSYKLNEQFF.

The V gene is TRBV10-3, the J gene TRBJ1-3; D remains unclear. From germline, CDR1 is ENHRY and CDR2 SYGVKD. The V end lost 6 bases, the J end lost 2 bases, and 11 bases lay between the germline ends. CDR3 size: 14 residues. The CDR3 here is CAISLAEAGNTIYF. The CDR3, as DNA: TGTGCCATCAGCTTGGCCGAGGCTGGAAACACCATATATTTT.

The chain links TRBV24-1 to TRBJ1-5; 12 nucleotides align to TRBD1. The CDR3 sequence is 13 residues long. Trimming removed 9 bases from V and 6 bases from J; junction bases left unmatched: 2. Germline lookup yields CDR1 KGHDR and CDR2 SFDVKD. CDR3 in amino acids: CATSGQGAQPQHF. Written as DNA, the CDR3 is TGTGCCACCTCGGGACAGGGGGCTCAGCCCCAGCATTTT.

The V gene is TRBV25-1, the J gene TRBJ1-2; TRBD1 matches at 8 bases. The length of the CDR3 is 15 residues. Germline-derived CDR1 and CDR2 are MGHDK and SYGVNS. The ends lost 4 bases at V and 6 bases at J; junction bases unmatched: 10. The CDR3 sequence: CASSGGQGRGDGYTF. The CDR3 DNA reads TGTGCCAGCAGTGGCGGACAGGGTAGGGGGGATGGCTACACCTTC.

The genes are TRBV9 and TRBJ1-2, with D possibly TRBD1 on 5 matching bases. The CDR3 sequence is 14 residues long. CDR1 and CDR2 (germline): SGDLS, YYNGEE. Trimming stripped 4 bases from V and 8 bases from J, with 18 bases between. CDR3 sequence: CASSSTGGRGGYTF. In DNA, the CDR3 is TGTGCCAGCAGCTCCACAGGTGGAAGAGGCGGCTACACCTTC.

The chain links TRBV5-1 to TRBJ1-1; D gene uncertain. The ends were cut back, 3 bases at V and 7 bases at J, with 10 bases in the middle. The CDR3 has 12 amino acids. Per germline, CDR1 SGHRS and CDR2 YFSETQ. In DNA form, the CDR3 reads TGCGCCAGCAGCTGGAGGGAAGGTGAAGCTTTCTTT. This sequence encodes CASSWREGEAFF.

This clone is a singleton in its sample. J is TRBJ1-1 and V is TRBV6-5, with 7 bases lining up with TRBD1. The germline V gene encodes CDR1 MNHEY and CDR2 SVGAGI. Trimming removed 7 bases from V and 2 bases from J; junction bases left unmatched: 4. The CDR3 length is 13 residues. As DNA, the CDR3 is TGTGCCAGCAAGACAGGGCCCAACACTGAAGCTTTCTTT. Encoded protein: CASKTGPNTEAFF.

J is TRBJ1-6 and V is TRBV5-1, with D perhaps matching TRBD1 (5 bases). This CDR3 region has 18 residues. The V and J ends lost 4 bases and 0 bases respectively, with 17 bases between them. CDR1 and CDR2 (germline): SGHRS, YFSETQ. As DNA, the CDR3 is TGCGCCAGCAGCCCCTCCTCTCGACAGTACTCCTATAATTCACCCCTCCACTTT. Its translation is CASSPSSRQYSYNSPLHF.

The gene calls are TRBV5-1 and TRBJ1-4, with D possibly matching TRBD1 (5 bases). The CDR3 runs to 15 residues. Germline V CDR1 and CDR2: SGHRS, YFSETQ. Trimming cost V 1 base and J 7 bases, with 14 bases left between them. The DNA for the CDR3 is TGCGCCAGCAGCTTGTGGGGGGAGGTCGGTGAAAAACTGTTTTTT. It yields the protein CASSLWGEVGEKLFF.

The V and J genes are TRBV11-2 and TRBJ2-1; D might be TRBD1 (6 bases). This CDR3 is built from 15 residues. Looked up from germline, CDR1 is SGHAT and CDR2 is FQNNGV. V was cut by 1 base and J by 7 bases, with 14 bases left in between. CDR3 sequence (DNA): TGTGCCAGCAGCTTAGGCAGGGGTTTGGGTAATGAGCAGTTCTTC. It yields the protein CASSLGRGLGNEQFF.

V is TRBV19 and J is TRBJ2-2; no firm D call. The CDR3 is 15 residues long. V lost 7 bases to trimming and J lost 0 bases, with 12 bases between them. Germline-derived CDR1 and CDR2 are LNHDA and SQIVND (reference sequence). The CDR3 is CASTPALANTGELFF. The CDR3 region has the DNA TGTGCCAGTACCCCGGCCCTAGCGAACACCGGGGAGCTGTTTTTT.

This chain joins TRBV24-1 and TRBJ2-1; perhaps TRBD1 as D (5 bases). CDR1 and CDR2 from the germline V gene are KGHDR and SFDVKD. Trimming left V 0 bases short and J 8 bases short, with 16 bases between. The CDR3 is 16 residues long. CDR3 in amino acids: CATSDLYRTRTYEQFF. In DNA form, the CDR3 reads TGTGCCACCAGTGATTTGTACAGGACGCGTACCTATGAGCAGTTCTTC.

In its sample, this clone was seen once. The rearrangement uses TRBV18 and TRBJ1-5, with unresolved D. This CDR3 has 14 residues. V was trimmed by 3 bases and J by 3 bases, leaving 9 bases between them. CDR1 KGHSH and CDR2 LQKENI come from the germline V gene. CDR3 region: CASSPGVNNQPQHF. CDR3 nucleotides: TGTGCCAGCTCACCCGGAGTGAACAATCAGCCCCAGCATTTT.

This clone appeared once. The rearrangement uses TRBV5-6 and TRBJ2-5, with a possible D match to TRBD2 (5 bases). This CDR3 comprises 14 residues. Germline V gene lookup returns CDR1 SGHDT and CDR2 YYEEEE. Trimming stripped 4 bases from V and 7 bases from J, with 17 bases between. The CDR3 DNA is TGTGCCAGCAGCCGTGTTAGCGAACCGGGGACCCAGTACTTC. Its protein is CASSRVSEPGTQYF.

J is TRBJ1-6 and V is TRBV27; D gene uncertain. With 7 bases removed from V and 13 bases from J, the gap between germline ends came to 14 bases. The CDR3 contains 12 residues. CDR1 MNHEY and CDR2 SMNVEV come from the germline V gene (reference sequence). CDR3 loop: CASTHGRDPLHF. The CDR3 coding sequence is TGTGCCAGCACTCACGGACGGGATCCCCTCCACTTT.

DNA of the CDR3: TGTGCCAGCAGTCCAAGACTGTTCTCTAGCACAGATACGCAGTATTTT. Encoded protein: CASSPRLFSSTDTQYF. This chain connects TRBV27 to TRBJ2-3, with D unclear. V was pared by 5 bases and J by 0 bases, with 15 bases between. Per the germline V gene, CDR1 is MNHEY and CDR2 is SMNVEV (reference sequence). This CDR3 region has 16 residues.

This clone was seen just once. The chain has TRBV4-2 and TRBJ2-1; 9 nucleotides line up with TRBD2. Germline CDR1 is LGHNA and CDR2 is YNFKEQ. V dropped 5 bases and J dropped 6; count of bases not matched to a gene: 8. CDR3 length equals 15 residues. The CDR3 sequence is CASSGGAGGLNEQFF. In DNA form, the CDR3 reads TGTGCCAGCAGCGGGGGAGCGGGGGGCCTCAATGAGCAGTTCTTC.